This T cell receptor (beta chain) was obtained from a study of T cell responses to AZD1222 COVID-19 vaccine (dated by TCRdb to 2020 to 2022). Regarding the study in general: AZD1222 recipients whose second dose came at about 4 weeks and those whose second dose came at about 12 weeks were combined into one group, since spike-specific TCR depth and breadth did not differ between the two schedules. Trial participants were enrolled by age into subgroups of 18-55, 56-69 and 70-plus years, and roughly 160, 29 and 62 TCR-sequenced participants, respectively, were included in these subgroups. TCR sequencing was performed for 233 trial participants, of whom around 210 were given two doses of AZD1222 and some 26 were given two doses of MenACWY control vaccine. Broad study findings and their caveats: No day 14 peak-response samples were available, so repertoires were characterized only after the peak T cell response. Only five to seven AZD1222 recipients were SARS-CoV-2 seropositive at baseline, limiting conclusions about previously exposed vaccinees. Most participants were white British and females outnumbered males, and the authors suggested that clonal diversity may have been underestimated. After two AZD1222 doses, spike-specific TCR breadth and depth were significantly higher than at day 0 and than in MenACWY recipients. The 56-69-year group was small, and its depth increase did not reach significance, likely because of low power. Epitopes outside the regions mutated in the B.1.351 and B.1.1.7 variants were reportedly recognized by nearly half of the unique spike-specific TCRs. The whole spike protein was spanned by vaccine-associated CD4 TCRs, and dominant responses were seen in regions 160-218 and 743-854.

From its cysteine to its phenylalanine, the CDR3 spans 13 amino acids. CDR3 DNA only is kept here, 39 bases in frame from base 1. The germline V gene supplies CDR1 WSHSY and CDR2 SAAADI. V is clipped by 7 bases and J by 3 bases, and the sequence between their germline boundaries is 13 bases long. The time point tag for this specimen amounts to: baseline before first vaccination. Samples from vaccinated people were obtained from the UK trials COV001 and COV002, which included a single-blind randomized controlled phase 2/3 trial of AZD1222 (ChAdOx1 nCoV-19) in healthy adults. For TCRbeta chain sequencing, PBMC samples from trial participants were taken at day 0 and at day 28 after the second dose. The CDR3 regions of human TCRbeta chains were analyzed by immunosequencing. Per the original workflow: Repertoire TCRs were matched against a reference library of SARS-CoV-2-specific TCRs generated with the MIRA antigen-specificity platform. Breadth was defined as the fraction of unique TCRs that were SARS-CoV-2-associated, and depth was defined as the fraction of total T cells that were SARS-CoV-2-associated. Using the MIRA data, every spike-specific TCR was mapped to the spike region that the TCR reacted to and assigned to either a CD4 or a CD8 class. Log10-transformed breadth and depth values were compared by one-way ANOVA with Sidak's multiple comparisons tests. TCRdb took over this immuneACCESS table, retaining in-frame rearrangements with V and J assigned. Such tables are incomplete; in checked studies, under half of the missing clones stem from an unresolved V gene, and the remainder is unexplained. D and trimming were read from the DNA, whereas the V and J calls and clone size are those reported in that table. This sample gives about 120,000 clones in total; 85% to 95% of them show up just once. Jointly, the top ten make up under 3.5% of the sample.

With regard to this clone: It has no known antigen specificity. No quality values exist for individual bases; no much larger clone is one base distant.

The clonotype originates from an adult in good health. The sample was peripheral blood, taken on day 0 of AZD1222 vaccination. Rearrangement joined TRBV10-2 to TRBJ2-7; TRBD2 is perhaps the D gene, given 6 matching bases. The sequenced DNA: TGCGCCAGCACCTCGTCGACTAGCTACGAGCAGTACTTC. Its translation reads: CASTSSTSYEQYF.